Listed here are 26 T cell receptor beta chains from one sample, sequenced in a study of PD-1 blockade in classical Hodgkin lymphoma. As to time point: cycle 4 day 1 (C4D1), after six to seven weeks of nivolumab. Autologous stem cell transplantation was followed by relapse in every patient, and brentuximab vedotin exposure varied. Only in-frame clones appear in the TCRdb table, and some are missing; sequencing was by immunoSEQ multiplex PCR. The sample carries about 96,000 clones, 85% to 95% recorded once. Sequencing used peripheral blood mononuclear cells (PBMCs), obtained before the fourth cycle of nivolumab. The receptors here all came from a human donor with classical Hodgkin lymphoma.

The chain links TRBV27 to TRBJ2-7; D call uncertain. V lost 3 bases and J lost 7, with 22 bases in between. Germline CDR1 MNHEY, CDR2 SMNVEV (reference sequence). The CDR3 covers 16 residues. CDR3 sequence (DNA): TGTGCCAGCAGTTTTTACGGAGTCGGGCTTCCTATTGAGCAGTACTTC. Its protein product is CASSFYGVGLPIEQYF.

The chain recombines TRBV5-1 with TRBJ1-1, with D unclear. Deletions cut 0 bases from V and 0 bases from J, with 9 bases between. CDR1 is SGHRS and CDR2 is YFSETQ in the germline V gene. The CDR3 spans 15 residues. In nucleotides, the CDR3 is TGCGCCAGCAGCTTGGACGGGGTGGTGAACACTGAAGCTTTCTTT. Translation: CASSLDGVVNTEAFF.

The gene calls are TRBV27 and TRBJ1-2; D not resolved. The CDR3 consists of 14 residues. V lost 3 bases and J lost 6, with 14 bases in between. Germline V CDR1 and CDR2: MNHEY, SMNVEV (reference sequence). Here the CDR3 DNA reads TGTGCCAGCAGTTTCGCAGGTCGATCGAATGGCTACACCTTC. Its protein is CASSFAGRSNGYTF.

The gene calls are TRBV7-8 and TRBJ2-2, with 10 bases fitting TRBD2. Germline V CDR1 and CDR2: SGHVS, FQNEAQ. With 4 bases clipped from V and 5 bases from J, the junction kept 10 bases outside the gene matches. This CDR3 has 17 residues. For the CDR3, the DNA is TGTGCCAGCAGCTCACTCCCTAGCGGGAGTTTAACCGGGGAGCTGTTTTTT. Its protein is CASSSLPSGSLTGELFF.

V gene TRBV11-3 combines with J gene TRBJ1-4, with a possible D match to TRBD1 (6 bases). Germline V gives CDR1 SGHNT, CDR2 YENEEA. Trimming took off 5 bases at V and 5 bases at J, with 18 bases between the two ends. The CDR3 sequence is 16 residues long. CDR3: CASSEPLRDNNEKLFF. CDR3 nucleotide sequence: TGTGCCAGCAGCGAACCCCTGCGGGACAACAATGAAAAACTGTTTTTT.

The V call is TRBV6-5, the J call TRBJ2-7, with a possible D match to TRBD2 (5 bases). The V end lost 3 bases, the J end lost 5 bases, and 11 bases lay between the germline ends. The CDR3 is 13 residues long. Germline V gives CDR1 MNHEY, CDR2 SVGAGI. The CDR3 DNA sequence: TGTGCCAGCAGTTATCGGGGTTTCGACGAGCAGTACTTC. It translates to CASSYRGFDEQYF.

V is TRBV30 and J is TRBJ1-5; D possibly corresponds to TRBD1 (6 bases). Trimming removed 4 bases at V and 3 bases at J, with 13 bases between. CDR3 size: 14 residues. Germline V gives CDR1 GTSNPN, CDR2 SVGIG (reference sequence). Here the CDR3 DNA reads TGTGCCTGGACACAGGGAGGCTACAATCAGCCCCAGCATTTT. Its protein product is CAWTQGGYNQPQHF.

The V call is TRBV27, the J call TRBJ2-2; weak D call: TRBD2 (5 bases). The CDR3 totals 15 residues. Trimming shortened V by 5 bases and J by 4 bases, and 14 bases separated the two germline ends. From germline, CDR1 is MNHEY and CDR2 SMNVEV (reference sequence). The CDR3 reads CASSTPLGSTGELFF. The CDR3 DNA reads as TGTGCCAGCAGTACCCCGCTGGGGAGCACCGGGGAGCTGTTTTTT.

This rearrangement joins TRBV30 to TRBJ1-5; D perhaps matches TRBD1 (5 bases). The V end lost 3 bases, the J end lost 6 bases, and 12 bases lay between the germline ends. The CDR3 spans 13 residues. CDR1 and CDR2 (germline): GTSNPN, SVGIG (reference sequence). CDR3 bases: TGTGCCTGGAGGGGGCAGTATGGTCAGCCCCAGCATTTT. Protein: CAWRGQYGQPQHF.

The chain joins TRBV10-3 to TRBJ1-2, with D maybe TRBD1 (6 bases). CDR3 length: 14 residues. Trimming pared 10 bases from V and 4 bases from J, leaving 19 bases between. Germline values: CDR1 ENHRY, CDR2 SYGVKD. CDR3 DNA sequence: TGTGCCACTACAACCCAGGACAGAGTCTATGGCTACACCTTC. Its translation is CATTTQDRVYGYTF.

This clone has a single count. The chain links TRBV28 to TRBJ2-4; the D gene could be TRBD1 or TRBD2 (5 bases each). There are 12 residues in the CDR3. The germline CDR1 and CDR2 sequences are MDHEN and SYDVKM. Between the trimmed V and J ends, which lost 8 bases and 2 bases, there was a span of 7 bases. The CDR3: CASRDPKNIQYF. DNA for the CDR3: TGTGCCAGCCGGGACCCCAAAAACATTCAGTACTTC.

The chain recombines TRBV6-1 with TRBJ1-5; D call uncertain. The V gene's germline CDR1 is MNHNS and CDR2 SASEGT. The CDR3 consists of 14 residues. The V gene lost 1 base and the J gene lost 3 bases, with 7 bases spanning the gap. The CDR3 sequence is CASSEGPNNQPQHF. Here the CDR3 DNA reads TGTGCCAGCAGTGAAGGACCGAACAATCAGCCCCAGCATTTT.

The V and J genes are TRBV29-1 and TRBJ2-3; possibly TRBD2 for D (6 bases). CDR1 and CDR2 from the germline V gene are SQVTM and ANQGSEA. CDR3 length: 11 residues. The CDR3 nucleotides read TGCACCACGGGAGTCACAGATACGCAGTATTTT. As protein: CTTGVTDTQYF.

The rearrangement joins TRBV9 to TRBJ2-5, with 12 bases lining up with TRBD1. This CDR3 has 16 residues. Germline lookup yields CDR1 SGDLS and CDR2 YYNGEE. With 3 bases clipped from V and 4 bases from J, the junction kept 7 bases outside the gene matches. The CDR3 is CASSALGQGAAETQYF. CDR3 DNA: TGTGCCAGCAGCGCATTGGGACAGGGGGCGGCAGAGACCCAGTACTTC.

The chain links TRBV28 to TRBJ2-7; D perhaps matches TRBD2 (6 bases). The germline V and J ends were trimmed by 2 bases and 3 bases, with 14 bases remaining between them. The CDR3 contains 15 residues. The germline CDR1 and CDR2 sequences are MDHEN and SYDVKM. In DNA form, the CDR3 reads TGTGCCAGCAGTTTAGAGGCTAGCGCCTACTACGAGCAGTACTTC. Translated: CASSLEASAYYEQYF. The full variable domain, its missing parts supplied by reference TRBV28 and TRBJ2-7, is DVKVTQSSRYLVKRTGEKVFLECVQDMDHENMFWYRQDPGLGLRLIYFSYDVKMKEKGDIPEGYSVSREKKERFSLILESASTNQTSMYLCASSLEASAYYEQYFGPGTRLTVT.

V usage is TRBV27 and J usage is TRBJ2-2, with TRBD2 matching 12 bases. Germline trimming cut 8 bases from V and 4 bases from J; bases unmatched to any gene: 11. The CDR3 contains 17 residues. The V gene's germline CDR1 is MNHEY and CDR2 SMNVEV (reference sequence). CDR3: CASAASGRVRSTGELFF. CDR3 DNA: TGTGCCAGCGCGGCTAGCGGGAGGGTGCGGAGCACCGGGGAGCTGTTTTTT.

The V call is TRBV30, the J call TRBJ2-7; the D call may be TRBD1 or TRBD2 (5 bases each). Germline loops: CDR1 GTSNPN, CDR2 SVGIG (reference sequence). V lost 1 base and J 5 bases, leaving 12 bases between the germline ends. The CDR3 runs 13 residues. CDR3 region: CAWSGGFSDEQYF. The CDR3 bases are TGTGCCTGGAGTGGGGGGTTTAGTGACGAGCAGTACTTC. Filled out from reference TRBV30 and TRBJ2-7, the complete variable domain reads SQTIHQWPATLVQPVGSPLSLECTVEGTSNPNLYWYRQAAGRGLQLLFYSVGIGQISSEVPQNLSASRPQDRQFILSSKKLLLSDSGFYLCAWSGGFSDEQYFGPGTRLTVT.

The chain employs TRBV5-4 and TRBJ2-5; D perhaps matches TRBD2 (5 bases). The CDR3 consists of 17 residues. Germline CDR1 is SGHNT and CDR2 is YYREEE (reference sequence). The V end was cut by 0 bases, the J end by 2 bases, with 17 bases between. CDR3 bases: TGTGCCAGCAGCTTGGCAAAGGAGGACCAGAGGCAAGAGACCCAGTACTTC. This codes for CASSLAKEDQRQETQYF. The full variable domain, its missing parts supplied by reference TRBV5-4 and TRBJ2-5, is ETGVTQSPTHLIKTRGQQVTLRCSSQSGHNTVSWYQQALGQGPQFIFQYYREEENGRGNFPPRFSGLQFPNYSSELNVNALELDDSALYLCASSLAKEDQRQETQYFGPGTRLLVL.

V usage is TRBV7-9 and J usage is TRBJ2-7; tentative D call: TRBD1 (7 bases). Between the trimmed V and J ends, which lost 5 bases and 4 bases, there was a span of 15 bases. This CDR3 contains 14 residues. The germline gives CDR1 SEHNR, CDR2 FQNEAQ (reference sequence). CDR3 coding DNA: TGTGCCAGCAGCCGAGGAGGGGGCAAGTACGAGCAGTACTTC. This gives the protein CASSRGGGKYEQYF.

The chain recombines TRBV5-4 with TRBJ1-1; tentative D call: TRBD1 (5 bases). Looked up from germline, CDR1 is SGHNT and CDR2 is YYREEE (reference sequence). Trimming stripped 2 bases from V and 3 bases from J, with 8 bases between. The CDR3 has 13 amino acids. This CDR3 is CASSLGGDTEAFF. CDR3 coding DNA: TGTGCCAGCAGCTTAGGAGGGGACACTGAAGCTTTCTTT.

Points on this clone: At one boundary the junction diverges from the germline segment, which might be a read error. The V and J genes are TRBV6-1 and TRBJ2-5, with a possible D match to TRBD2 (5 bases). The germline V gene encodes CDR1 MNHNS and CDR2 SASEGT. This CDR3 region has 11 residues. The CDR3 DNA follows: TGTGCCAGCAGGGACTCAGAGGCCCAGTACTTC. It translates to CASRDSEAQYF.

This clone was detected once. This chain links TRBV2 with TRBJ2-2, with D possibly TRBD2 on 6 matching bases. The length of the CDR3 is 14 residues. Looked up from germline, CDR1 is SNHLY and CDR2 is FYNNEI. The ends were cut back, 8 bases at V and 4 bases at J, with 14 bases in the middle. CDR3 region: CASGLLGGTGELFF. In DNA form, the CDR3 reads TGTGCCAGCGGACTTCTGGGGGGCACCGGGGAGCTGTTTTTT.

This clone was observed a single time. The chain recombines TRBV2 with TRBJ2-3; D gene uncertain. The CDR3 length is 13 residues. Germline V CDR1 and CDR2: SNHLY, FYNNEI. V lost 7 bases, J lost 10 bases, and 18 bases lay in between. Here the CDR3 reads CASTPTSRYPQYF. The CDR3 DNA reads as TGTGCCAGCACACCCACATCTCGTTACCCGCAGTATTTT.

This chain links TRBV27 with TRBJ1-6; D is unclear. The CDR3 consists of 15 residues. From germline, CDR1 is MNHEY and CDR2 SMNVEV (reference sequence). With 3 bases removed from V and 2 bases from J, the gap between germline ends came to 8 bases. The CDR3 spells CASSFQAPYNSPLHF. The CDR3 DNA reads as TGTGCCAGCAGTTTCCAGGCGCCCTATAATTCACCCCTCCACTTT.

The rearrangement links TRBV6-1 to TRBJ2-3, with TRBD2 matching over 9 bases. The CDR3 sequence is 17 residues long. Germline values: CDR1 MNHNS, CDR2 SASEGT. V shed 3 bases and J 4 bases; nucleotides not matched to a gene: 11. CDR3 nucleotide sequence: TGTGCCAGCAGTGAGTGGTATAGCGGGAGTTTCTCAGATACGCAGTATTTT. Translating it yields CASSEWYSGSFSDTQYF.

This clone has just one count. The rearrangement uses TRBV10-1 and TRBJ2-7; D is uncertain. V dropped 4 bases and J dropped 3 bases, with 7 bases sitting between them. CDR1 WNHNN and CDR2 SYGVQD come from the germline V gene (reference sequence). There are 12 residues in the CDR3. This CDR3 reads CASSAGGYEQYF. CDR3 DNA: TGCGCCAGCAGTGCCGGCGGCTACGAGCAGTACTTC.